This T cell receptor (beta chain) emerged from a study of cytomegalovirus exposure and HLA in healthy donors. These donors counted as nominally healthy when sampled, but unrecorded immune exposures were likely. Study conclusions and caveats: An analysis done earlier found most TCR beta V segments productive about 87% or about 30% of the time. A later analysis reportedly identified an Asian-associated ancestry cluster as carrying fewer N-insertions than the 666-donor mean. Excluded were some V segments that proved indistinguishable, including TRBV6-2 and TRBV6-3.

In the PCR, 60 Vbeta and 13 Jbeta primers were used. Clones were sequenced by immunoSEQ multiplex PCR, and TCRdb holds only the in-frame ones, with some missing. The sample includes 85,000 to 130,000 clones, roughly 71% of them seen just once. Germline CDR1 is SGHAT and CDR2 is FQNNGV. CDR3 length: 14 residues. Trimming took off 3 bases at V and 7 bases at J, with 13 bases between the two ends. On this clone itself: Its antigen remains unknown.

The receptor's source is a male donor in good health and CMV-seropositive. Sequencing was done on a sample of PBMCs. The chain employs TRBV11-2 and TRBJ2-1, with D unresolved. The CDR3 protein is CASSFASGPNEQFF. The CDR3 nucleotides are TGTGCCAGCAGCTTTGCTTCAGGTCCAAATGAGCAGTTCTTC.